This passage covers 8 T cell receptor beta chains from one sample sequenced in a study of T cell responses to AZD1222 COVID-19 vaccine. Generated by immunoSEQ multiplex PCR, the TCRdb table keeps only in-frame clones and is missing some. The repertoire holds 150,000 to 200,000 clones, just over 90% seen once, with more than 1% in the top ten. The specimen comprised peripheral blood, sampled 28 days after the second AZD1222 dose. These TCRs come from an adult who received the AZD1222 COVID-19 vaccine.

This chain uses TRBV29-1 with TRBJ2-3; D is unclear. This CDR3 is built from 14 residues. Germline assignment: CDR1 SQVTM and CDR2 ANQGSEA. Between the trimmed V and J ends, which lost 5 bases and 3 bases, there was a span of 15 bases. As DNA, the CDR3 is TGCAGCGTTTGCGCCGTTTGGCTGACAGATACGCAGTATTTT. Its protein product is CSVCAVWLTDTQYF.

The count of this clone is one. The chain employs TRBV6-5 and TRBJ1-1; maybe TRBD1 (6 bases). The CDR3 totals 13 residues. V lost 6 bases and J 2 bases, leaving 10 bases between the germline ends. CDR1 MNHEY and CDR2 SVGAGI come from the germline V gene. CDR3 bases: TGTGCCAGCAGGTACGGGACAAACACTGAAGCTTTCTTT. It specifies CASRYGTNTEAFF.

The chain couples TRBV3-1 (or the pseudogene TRBV3-2) to TRBJ1-4; no clear D. The V gene's germline CDR1 is LGHDT and CDR2 YNNKEL (reference sequence). V was pared by 0 bases and J by 3 bases, with 20 bases between. This CDR3 is built from 19 residues. CDR3 nucleotide sequence: TGTGCCAGCAGCCAAGATTCTCGACTTAGGGTAGCAGCTAATGAAAAACTGTTTTTT. It encodes CASSQDSRLRVAANEKLFF.

The CDR3 DNA follows: TGTGCCAGCAGCGTAGGTAGTAGTGGCGGGGGGGCTTTTGAGCAGTTCTTC. Translated, it gives CASSVGSSGGGAFEQFF. The rearrangement uses TRBV9 and TRBJ2-1, with 9 positions matching TRBD2. Germline CDR1 and CDR2: SGDLS and YYNGEE. Unmatched junction bases numbered 13, after V lost 0 bases and J lost 9 bases. The CDR3 loop spans 17 amino acids.

This chain joins TRBV11-2 and TRBJ1-2; D is ambiguous. The germline V gene encodes CDR1 SGHAT and CDR2 FQNNGV. The CDR3 sequence is 12 residues long. V lost 4 bases and J lost 5, with 8 bases in between. The CDR3 here is CASSSTSYGYTF. In nucleotides, the CDR3 is TGTGCCAGCAGCTCCACATCGTATGGCTACACCTTC. Filled out from reference TRBV11-2 and TRBJ1-2, the complete variable domain reads EAGVAQSPRYKIIEKRQSVAFWCNPISGHATLYWYQQILGQGPKLLIQFQNNGVVDDSQLPKDRFSAERLKGVDSTLKIQPAKLEDSAVYLCASSSTSYGYTFGSGTRLTVV.

This chain links TRBV7-9 with TRBJ1-6; D unresolved. The V gene lost 3 bases and the J gene lost 14 bases, with 11 bases spanning the gap. Per the germline V gene, CDR1 is SEHNR and CDR2 is FQNEAQ (reference sequence). There are 12 residues in the CDR3. CDR3 sequence reads: CASSFAGGTLHF. The CDR3 DNA sequence: TGTGCCAGCAGCTTCGCGGGAGGGACCCTCCACTTT.

The chain has TRBV11-2 and TRBJ2-1; tentatively, D is TRBD1 or TRBD2 (6 bases each). CDR3 length: 16 amino acids. Between the trimmed V and J ends, which lost 5 bases and 1 base, there was a span of 15 bases. The germline CDR1 and CDR2 sequences are SGHAT and FQNNGV. The CDR3 here is CASSPLRGVSYNEQFF. Here the CDR3 DNA reads TGTGCCAGCAGCCCCCTAAGGGGGGTGTCCTACAATGAGCAGTTCTTC.

The genes are TRBV7-9 and TRBJ2-7; perhaps TRBD2 as D (5 bases). This CDR3 spans 14 amino acids. Trimming removed 5 bases at V and 3 bases at J, with 14 bases between. Germline-derived CDR1 and CDR2 are SEHNR and FQNEAQ (reference sequence). CDR3 bases: TGTGCCAGCAGCATAGGAGAGAGGGTCTACGAGCAGTACTTC. Protein sequence: CASSIGERVYEQYF.